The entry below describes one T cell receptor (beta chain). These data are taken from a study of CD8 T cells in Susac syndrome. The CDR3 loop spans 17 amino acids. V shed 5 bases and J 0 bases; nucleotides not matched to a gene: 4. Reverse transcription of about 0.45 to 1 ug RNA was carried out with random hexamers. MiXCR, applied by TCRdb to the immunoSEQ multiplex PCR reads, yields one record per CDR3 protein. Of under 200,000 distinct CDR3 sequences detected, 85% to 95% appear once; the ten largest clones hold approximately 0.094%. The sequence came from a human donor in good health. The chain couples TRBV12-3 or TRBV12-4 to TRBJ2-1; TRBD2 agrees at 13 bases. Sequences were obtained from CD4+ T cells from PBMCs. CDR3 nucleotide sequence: TGTGCCAGCAGTCTGACTAGCGGGAGGCCCTCCTACAATGAGCAGTTCTTC. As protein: CASSLTSGRPSYNEQFF.